The source of this TCR beta chain is a study of blood T cell repertoires in COVID-19. Study context: Samples representing acute and convalescent COVID-19 were sourced from the United States, Italy and Spain. T cells, B-cell-depleted T cells, or PBMCs supplied cDNA or gDNA.

Data came from immunoSEQ multiplex PCR; TCRdb stores just in-frame clones and leaves some out. The sample carries fewer than 150,000 clones, 84% recorded once. This receptor was obtained from a woman at least 80 years old in a cohort sampled during active or convalescent COVID-19. Sample: peripheral blood.

CDR3 DNA sequence: TGTGCCAGTAGTCCCCGGGACAGGGCCGTCGGAGAGCAGTACTTC. The encoded protein is CASSPRDRAVGEQYF. The rearrangement joins TRBV19 to TRBJ2-7; 9 bases agree with TRBD1. Germline loops: CDR1 LNHDA, CDR2 SQIVND (reference sequence). The V segment lost 5 bases and the J segment 7 bases; nucleotides outside the gene matches: 12. The CDR3 runs 15 residues.